The rows below give T cell receptor beta chains drawn from one sample of a study of OX40 agonist ivuxolimab in advanced cancers. Data came from immunoSEQ multiplex PCR; TCRdb stores just in-frame clones and leaves some out. The table includes about 61,000 clones, approximately 86% detected once. The source was CD4+ or CD8+ T cells sorted from blood, collected in a trial of the OX40 agonist ivuxolimab. The receptors come from an adult with an advanced solid tumor such as melanoma, head and neck, liver or kidney cancer. Both conserved end residues are trimmed from each CDR3.

j_call v_call cdr3_aa
TRBJ1-5 TRBV6-1 ASSEARPQH
TRBJ2-1 TRBV10-2 ASRGGGGTYNEQF
TRBJ2-7 TRBV13 ASTSTGSSYEQY
TRBJ1-6 TRBV7-3 ASSLGTRGSPLH
TRBJ1-2 TRBV29-1 SVETSWGGYT
TRBJ2-3 TRBV7-2 ASSPDRALGNTQY
TRBJ1-2 TRBV27 ASSNQLLSGSYT
TRBJ2-7 TRBV2 ASSPRTAAYEQY
TRBJ2-5 TRBV10-2 ASSPAGRRETQY
TRBJ2-7 TRBV19 ASEDSSSYEQY
TRBJ1-1 TRBV30 AWSPLKRSAF
TRBJ1-1 TRBV5-1 ASSPGHRNTEAF
TRBJ2-2 TRBV19 ASAGSGNLPTGELF
TRBJ2-5 TRBV5-1 ASSLLPLGEGETQY
TRBJ2-3 TRBV6-1 ASRIWGRGTDTQY
TRBJ2-7 TRBV7-2 ASSLERPSSYEQY
TRBJ2-7 TRBV19 ASSTTGQNYEQY
TRBJ1-1 TRBV5-1 ASSPGYTEAF
TRBJ1-2 TRBV7-6 ASSPGTGRATNYGYT
TRBJ2-2 TRBV6-1 ASIDRERATGELF
TRBJ1-2 TRBV10-3 AISESQVVRGYT
TRBJ2-3 TRBV5-1 ASSRTQTSGSTDTQY
TRBJ2-1 TRBV6-4 ASSDSGGVSSYNEQF
TRBJ1-1 TRBV5-1 ASSLPGVNTEAF
TRBJ1-5 TRBV19 ASSIGVHLVNQPQH
TRBJ2-7 TRBV7-9 ASSRPFYEQY
NA TRBV28 ASSLEGQPYEQY
TRBJ1-3 TRBV5-4 ASSLGGGSSGNTIY
TRBJ1-1 TRBV7-9 ASTPPRTVNTEAF
TRBJ2-6 TRBV4-2 ASGQGNAGANVLT
TRBJ2-7 TRBV28 ASTLQTGNYEQY
TRBJ2-7 TRBV18 ASSPGQGKNEQY
TRBJ2-1 TRBV27 ASKPGHLYNEQF
TRBJ1-1 TRBV5-6 ASSLVETEAF
TRBJ1-2 TRBV4-1 ASSPTPVETNYGYT
TRBJ1-5 TRBV19 ASSISQLNQPQH
TRBJ2-7 TRBV7-9 ASSLRYEQY
TRBJ1-1 TRBV11-2 ASSLERTITAEAF
TRBJ1-6 TRBV19 ASRREGDSPLH
TRBJ2-3 TRBV10-1 ASSPRTGKTDTQY
TRBJ2-2 TRBV5-1 ASSSGRGTGELF
TRBJ2-1 TRBV6-5 ASSLKGLSNNEQF
TRBJ2-5 TRBV6-5 ASSYDPGTSGGTQY
TRBJ1-5 TRBV28 ASRQGVVGQPQH
TRBJ2-1 TRBV9 ASSVGGGVYNEQF
TRBJ2-1 TRBV2 ASRSGAIYNEQF
TRBJ2-3 TRBV27 ASSSTGLRTDTQY
TRBJ1-2 TRBV18 ASSTGQGTRSYT
TRBJ1-5 TRBV2 ATTGGGSGNQPQH